The following is a TCR beta chain sequence with its context. Data came from immunoSEQ multiplex PCR; TCRdb stores just in-frame clones and leaves some out. The profile shows more than 300,000 clones, approximately 89% of them singletons. The V gene lost 4 bases and the J gene lost 4 bases, with 16 bases spanning the gap. The CDR3 length is 15 residues. The germline gives CDR1 MGHRA, CDR2 YSYEKL. This entry is derived from a study of blood T cell repertoires in COVID-19. Sequenced material: peripheral blood. This clonotype was obtained from a woman under 30 who had recovered from COVID-19. This rearrangement joins TRBV4-1 to TRBJ1-1; D might be TRBD1 (6 bases). CDR3 sequence (DNA): TGCGCCAGCAGCCTCCCGGGGGGGCCCTTCACTGAAGCTTTCTTT. Its translation is CASSLPGGPFTEAFF.